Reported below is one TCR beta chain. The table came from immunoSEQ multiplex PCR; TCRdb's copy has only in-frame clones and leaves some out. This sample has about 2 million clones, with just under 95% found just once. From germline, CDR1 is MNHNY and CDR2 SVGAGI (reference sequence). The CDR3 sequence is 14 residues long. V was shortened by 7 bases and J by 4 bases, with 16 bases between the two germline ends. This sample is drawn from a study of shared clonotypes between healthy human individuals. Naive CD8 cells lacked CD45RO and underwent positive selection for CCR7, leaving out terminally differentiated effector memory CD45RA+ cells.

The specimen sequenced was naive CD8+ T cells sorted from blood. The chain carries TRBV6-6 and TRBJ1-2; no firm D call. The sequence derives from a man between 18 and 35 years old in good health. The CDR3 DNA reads TGTGCCAGCACCCTACTCCCATCGGGCTATGGCTACACCTTC. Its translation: CASTLLPSGYGYTF.